This TCR beta chain came from a study of CD8+ T cells in alopecia areata. General study results and limits: Clarity of TCR sharing across patients fell short of that in mice, possibly HLA-related. Higher clonality was seen in lesional scalp than in normal scalp, especially in alopecia totalis/universalis.

RNA was extracted and reverse transcribed into cDNA as the sequencing template. Produced via immunoSEQ multiplex PCR; TCRdb's table is partial and in-frame only. The sample records about 140,000 clones, about two thirds being singletons. A FACSAria was used to sort CD4+ and CD8+ T cells. These cells came from PBMCs. This clone was observed a few times. Its antigen is as yet unknown. The germline V gene has CDR1 SGHVS and CDR2 FNYEAQ. This CDR3 comprises 13 residues. Trimming removed 5 bases from V and 10 bases from J, with 12 bases in between. The sequenced sample was CD8+ T cells sorted from blood. This TCR was recovered from a human donor in good health. The chain links TRBV7-6 to TRBJ1-6; D is uncertain. Written as DNA, the CDR3 is TGTGCCAGCAGCACCGGATCGTCCTCACCCCTCCACTTT. This translates into CASSTGSSSPLHF.